This T cell receptor (beta chain) was identified in a study of neurological immune-mediated disorders. V shed 2 bases and J shed 0 bases, with 7 bases lying between them. This CDR3 has 14 amino acids. Per the germline V gene, CDR1 is MNHNY and CDR2 is SVGAGI (reference sequence). cDNA synthesis was performed by 5'RACE with 10-nucleotide random UMIs. One entry per CDR3 protein, called by TCRdb with MiXCR from the 5' RACE reads. There are 90,000 to 150,000 distinct CDR3 sequences in the sample; about 3.2% occur only once, and 1% to 1.5% lies in the top ten. Source material: PBMCs. V usage is TRBV6-6 and J usage is TRBJ1-1, with a tentative D call TRBD1 (6 bases). The sequence derives from a woman in her 30s with multiple sclerosis. The CDR3 DNA reads as TGTGCCAGCAGTTACGGGACACTGAACACTGAAGCTTTCTTT. It specifies CASSYGTLNTEAFF.